Following are 27 T cell receptor beta chains from one sample sequenced in a study of T cell responses to AZD1222 COVID-19 vaccine. The data were produced by immunoSEQ multiplex PCR, yet TCRdb's version contains in-frame clones alone and is incomplete. The sample lists 150,000 or so clones; 88% were seen once. Sequenced here: peripheral blood, sampled on day 0 of AZD1222 vaccination. The receptor source for this set is an adult in good health.

The chain employs TRBV4-1 and TRBJ1-1; perhaps TRBD1 as D (5 bases). CDR1 and CDR2 from the germline V gene are MGHRA and YSYEKL. This CDR3 comprises 17 residues. V was cut by 0 bases and J by 6 bases, with 20 bases left in between. CDR3 loop: CASSQELGEGFFSEAFF. CDR3 coding DNA: TGCGCCAGCAGCCAAGAATTGGGGGAGGGGTTCTTTTCTGAAGCTTTCTTT.

The chain employs TRBV15 and TRBJ2-7; 7 bases line up with TRBD2. The germline V gene encodes CDR1 LNHNV and CDR2 YYDKDF (reference sequence). Trimming removed 1 base from V and 3 bases from J; junction bases left unmatched: 6. This CDR3 comprises 15 residues. The CDR3: CATSRVHERGYEQYF. The CDR3 DNA sequence: TGTGCCACCAGCAGAGTTCACGAGCGGGGCTACGAGCAGTACTTC.

The chain joins TRBV7-8 to TRBJ1-5; D uncertain. Trimming removed 5 bases at V and 7 bases at J, with 12 bases between. The CDR3 consists of 13 residues. Germline lookup yields CDR1 SGHVS and CDR2 FQNEAQ. DNA of the CDR3: TGTGCCAGCAGCACGCAGGATCGACAGCCCCAGCATTTT. This sequence encodes CASSTQDRQPQHF.

The chain uses TRBV5-6 and TRBJ2-3; 8 nucleotides align to TRBD1. Germline CDR1 SGHDT, CDR2 YYEEEE. The CDR3 is 16 residues long. V trimming: 3 bases; J trimming: 1 base; junction bases outside the gene matches: 7. The CDR3 sequence is CASSWGQGQGTDTQYF. CDR3 bases: TGTGCCAGCAGCTGGGGCCAGGGACAGGGCACAGATACGCAGTATTTT.

The chain has TRBV1 and TRBJ2-2; no check of the table's D call, TRBD2, against the DNA was made. TRBV1 is shown as a pseudogene. The CDR3 runs 18 residues. Here the CDR3 reads CTSSQDPSGGSNTGELFF. For the CDR3, the DNA is TGCACCAGCAGCCAAGATCCTAGCGGGGGATCGAACACCGGGGAGCTGTTTTTT.

DNA of the CDR3: TGTGCCAGCAGCCACCGAAGTGGGGGAGACTATGGCTACACCTTC. Its translation: CASSHRSGGDYGYTF. V and J are TRBV3-1 (or the pseudogene TRBV3-2) and TRBJ1-2; D is perhaps TRBD1 (5 bases). Per the germline V gene, CDR1 is LGHDT and CDR2 is YNNKEL (reference sequence). Trimming took off 3 bases at V and 3 bases at J, with 14 bases between the two ends. The CDR3 contains 15 residues.

The chain combines TRBV6-2 or TRBV6-3 with TRBJ1-5, with D tentatively TRBD1 (6 bases). In germline, CDR1 is MNHEY, CDR2 SVGEGT. Deletions cut 4 bases from V and 5 bases from J, with 15 bases between. The CDR3 is 15 residues long. CDR3 loop: CASSSLSGEYQPQHF. CDR3 in DNA: TGTGCCAGCAGTTCCCTGTCAGGGGAGTATCAGCCCCAGCATTTT.

V usage is TRBV7-8 and J usage is TRBJ1-2, with a weak D call TRBD1 (6 bases). This CDR3 has 14 amino acids. Trimming removed 3 bases from V and 3 bases from J, with 11 bases in between. Germline CDR1 SGHVS, CDR2 FQNEAQ. The CDR3 DNA reads as TGTGCCAGCAGCTTCAGTCGGACAGACTATGGCTACACCTTC. This gives the protein CASSFSRTDYGYTF.

V and J are TRBV12-5 and TRBJ2-4; D ambiguous. Between the trimmed V and J ends, which lost 5 bases and 4 bases, there was a span of 18 bases. The CDR3 loop spans 16 amino acids. The germline CDR1 and CDR2 sequences are LGHNT and FRNRAP. The CDR3 region is CASGRKSLGSKNIQYF. The CDR3 coding sequence is TGTGCTAGTGGTCGCAAGTCCCTGGGGTCTAAAAACATTCAGTACTTC.

The V gene is TRBV19, the J gene TRBJ2-2, with no clear D. The germline V gene has CDR1 LNHDA and CDR2 SQIVND (reference sequence). The ends were cut back, 0 bases at V and 5 bases at J, with 13 bases in the middle. The CDR3 spans 16 residues. CDR3: CASSIERIVGTGELFF. The CDR3 bases are TGTGCCAGTAGTATAGAGCGGATCGTAGGGACCGGGGAGCTGTTTTTT.

J is TRBJ1-3 and V is TRBV2; D call uncertain. The V end lost 4 bases, the J end lost 3 bases, and 7 bases lay between the germline ends. There are 13 residues in the CDR3. The germline gives CDR1 SNHLY, CDR2 FYNNEI. The CDR3 here is CASSVYSGNTIYF. The CDR3 nucleotides read TGTGCCAGCAGTGTTTACAGTGGAAACACCATATATTTT.

The CDR3 region is CASSLRGGDRDSSYEQYF. The CDR3 region has the DNA TGTGCCAGCAGCTTAAGGGGGGGGGACAGGGACTCCTCCTACGAGCAGTACTTC. The chain carries TRBV7-2 and TRBJ2-7; 9 bases are shared with TRBD1. Germline CDR1 and CDR2: SGHTA and FQGNSA. V gave up 2 bases and J gave up 0 bases; unmatched junction bases: 11. The CDR3 runs 18 residues.

This clone showed up just once. CDR3 DNA: TGTGCCAGCAGCCTTGACGGACTAGCGGGGAGGCAGTTCTTC. Its translation: CASSLDGLAGRQFF. The J gene is TRBJ2-1, the V gene TRBV7-2, with 12 bases lining up with TRBD2. V trimming: 5 bases; J trimming: 12 bases; junction bases outside the gene matches: 8. The germline V gene encodes CDR1 SGHTA and CDR2 FQGNSA. There are 14 residues in the CDR3.

This clone was detected only a few times. The chain carries TRBV3-1 (or the pseudogene TRBV3-2) and TRBJ1-1, with unresolved D. This CDR3 spans 15 amino acids. Germline V gene data show CDR1 as LGHDT and CDR2 as YNNKEL (reference sequence). V was trimmed by 1 base and J by 4 bases, leaving 13 bases between them. CDR3 region: CASSQADGLLTEAFF. DNA of the CDR3: TGTGCCAGCAGCCAAGCCGATGGGCTTCTCACTGAAGCTTTCTTT.

The chain couples TRBV28 to TRBJ2-7; D gene unclear. Germline V gives CDR1 MDHEN, CDR2 SYDVKM. Trimming took off 2 bases at V and 5 bases at J, with 16 bases between the two ends. This CDR3 region has 15 residues. The CDR3 sequence is CASSLGVGVYDEQYF. Here the CDR3 DNA reads TGTGCCAGCAGTTTAGGGGTAGGAGTTTACGACGAGCAGTACTTC.

This chain links TRBV5-1 with TRBJ2-2; D is perhaps TRBD2 (5 bases). Trimming took off 4 bases at V and 1 base at J, with 17 bases between the two ends. Germline V gene sequence: CDR1 SGHRS, CDR2 YFSETQ. CDR3 length: 17 amino acids. The CDR3 sequence: CASSRDPDWRNTGELFF. Here the CDR3 DNA reads TGCGCCAGCAGCCGAGACCCGGACTGGCGGAACACCGGGGAGCTGTTTTTT.

This clone came up once. V and J are TRBV6-5 and TRBJ2-1, with 9 bases fitting TRBD1. After removal of 4 bases from V and 8 bases from J, the junction contained 9 bases not matched to a gene. The CDR3 extends over 15 amino acids. Germline V lookup: CDR1 MNHEY, CDR2 SVGAGI. CDR3 region: CASSSTGGIRDEQFF. The CDR3 DNA reads as TGTGCCAGCAGTTCGACAGGGGGTATCCGGGATGAGCAGTTCTTC.

The CDR3 reads CASSSTGAQETQYF. The CDR3 DNA follows: TGTGCCAGCAGCTCCACGGGGGCCCAAGAGACCCAGTACTTC. The chain joins TRBV7-2 to TRBJ2-5, with D possibly being TRBD1 or TRBD2 (6 bases each). The germline V and J ends were trimmed by 4 bases and 1 base, with 10 bases remaining between them. There are 14 residues in the CDR3. Germline loops: CDR1 SGHTA, CDR2 FQGNSA.

This chain links TRBV28 with TRBJ1-2; D remains unclear. CDR1 is MDHEN, CDR2 SYDVKM, per germline. Trimming left V 6 bases short and J 0 bases short, with 11 bases between. The CDR3 spans 14 residues. The CDR3 spells CASRVDTANYGYTF. CDR3 bases: TGTGCCAGCAGGGTGGATACAGCTAACTATGGCTACACCTTC.

This clone has just a few counts. This chain connects TRBV7-8 to TRBJ1-1, with D possibly being TRBD1 (6 bases). The V gene lost 5 bases and the J gene lost 3 bases, with 16 bases spanning the gap. CDR1 is SGHVS, CDR2 FQNEAQ, per germline. The CDR3 length is 15 residues. As DNA, the CDR3 is TGTGCCAGCAGCCCTAGGGGGGCCACGGACACTGAAGCTTTCTTT. This encodes CASSPRGATDTEAFF. The full variable domain, rest sourced from reference TRBV7-8 and TRBJ1-1, is GAGVSQSPRYKVAKRGQDVALRCDPISGHVSLFWYQQALGQGPEFLTYFQNEAQLDKSGLPSDRFFAERPEGSVSTLKIQRTQQEDSAVYLCASSPRGATDTEAFFGQGTRLTVV.

The J gene is TRBJ1-4, the V gene TRBV6-5; TRBD1 matches at 9 bases. Germline-derived CDR1 and CDR2 are MNHEY and SVGAGI. The CDR3 is made up of 14 amino acids. J was trimmed by 6 bases and V by 7 bases; bases with no gene match: 6. CDR3 protein: CASTPDRGYEKLFF. The DNA of the CDR3 is TGTGCCAGCACACCCGACAGGGGGTATGAAAAACTGTTTTTT.

This sequence joins TRBV12-5 and TRBJ1-3; 7 nucleotides align to TRBD1. This CDR3 has 14 amino acids. CDR1 and CDR2 from the germline V gene are LGHNT and FRNRAP. Trimming removed 6 bases from V and 7 bases from J; junction bases left unmatched: 9. CDR3 nucleotide sequence: TGTGCTAGTGGCGAACAGGGGACGGGGAACACCATATATTTT. Protein: CASGEQGTGNTIYF.

The gene calls are TRBV7-2 and TRBJ2-7; the D call may be TRBD1 or TRBD2 (6 bases each). V lost 2 bases and J 5 bases, leaving 19 bases between the germline ends. Germline CDR1 and CDR2: SGHTA and FQGNSA. The CDR3 has 16 residues. The CDR3 DNA reads as TGTGCCAGCAGCTTATCCCCCGCCCGAGGGGGGAACGAGCAGTACTTC. It yields the protein CASSLSPARGGNEQYF. Using reference TRBV7-2 and TRBJ2-7 for the parts outside the CDR3, the full variable domain is GAGVSQSPSNKVTEKGKDVELRCDPISGHTALYWYRQSLGQGLEFLIYFQGNSAPDKSGLPSDRFSAERTGGSVSTLTIQRTQQEDSAVYLCASSLSPARGGNEQYFGPGTRLTVT.

V and J are TRBV5-8 and TRBJ2-1, with 7 bases identical to TRBD2. The junction had 5 bases not matched to a gene; V was cut back by 4 bases and J by 4 bases. The CDR3 consists of 14 residues. Germline lookup yields CDR1 SGHTS and CDR2 YDEGEE. CDR3 DNA: TGTGCCAGCAGCCGCACGGGGGGTTACAATGAGCAGTTCTTC. Translation: CASSRTGGYNEQFF.

The chain combines TRBV18 with TRBJ1-2; weak D call: TRBD1 (6 bases). The germline gives CDR1 KGHSH, CDR2 LQKENI. CDR3 length: 13 residues. Deletions cut 10 bases from V and 6 bases from J, with 18 bases between. CDR3: CATRTDYRDGYTF. CDR3 nucleotide sequence: TGTGCCACCCGGACAGACTACCGGGATGGCTACACCTTC.

This chain links TRBV3-1 (or the pseudogene TRBV3-2) with TRBJ2-7; D remains unclear. CDR3 length equals 14 residues. V was shortened by 3 bases and J by 9 bases, with 18 bases between the two germline ends. Germline lookup yields CDR1 LGHDT and CDR2 YNNKEL (reference sequence). CDR3 loop: CASSQSPTGIGQYF. Here the CDR3 DNA reads TGTGCCAGCAGCCAGAGTCCCACCGGAATTGGGCAGTACTTC.

In this sample, this clone turned up once. The rearrangement uses TRBV6-6 and TRBJ2-7, with no clear D. Germline loops: CDR1 MNHNY, CDR2 SVGAGI (reference sequence). V was clipped by 5 bases and J by 5 bases, with 16 bases between them. The CDR3 totals 14 residues. CDR3 DNA sequence: TGTGCCAGCAGTCCCTCCCAGGAAACTGACGAGCAGTACTTC. It is translated as CASSPSQETDEQYF.